This T cell receptor (beta chain) was sequenced in a study of T-cell reconstitution after alpha-beta-depleted transplantation in children (dated by TCRdb to 2015 to 2016). Regarding the study in general: Using TCR repertoire profiling, the study followed T-cell immune reconstitution in a quantitative way in children after TCRalphabeta/CD19-depleted allogeneic hematopoietic cell transplantation.

On this clonotype itself: Its recognized antigen is unknown. Per-base qualities were not stored, and no clone one base away is much larger.

V is cut by 3 bases and J by 6 bases, and the space between the germline ends is 13 bases. Counted from cysteine to phenylalanine, this CDR3 has 14 amino acids. Of all the DNA, just the CDR3 is kept, 42 bases in frame from base 1. The library was produced with PCR. Sequencing relied on an Illumina HiSeq 2500. TCR libraries were prepared with molecular barcoding, using unique molecular identifiers to normalize TCRbeta repertoire quantification. TCRdb trimmed the raw reads at Q25, called clones with MiXCR and kept productive beta chains. Rows with a matching CDR3 protein are joined into one entry that keeps the most common DNA and genes. In all, the sample holds around 400,000 distinct CDR3 sequences, and approximately 10% of those were seen once. Roughly 5.5% of the sample rests with the top ten.

The receptor comes from a human donor who donated a stem cell graft to a child with acute myeloid leukemia. Rearrangement joined TRBV12-3 or TRBV12-4 to TRBJ2-3; a weak D assignment points to TRBD2 (6 bases agree). The sample in question was PBMCs from the stem cell graft donor, obtained from the stem cell graft. The CDR3 in this case is CASSFGGNGDTQYF. The sequence in DNA is TGTGCCAGCAGTTTCGGCGGGAACGGGGATACGCAGTATTTT.